Listed below are T cell receptor beta chains from one sample, sequenced in a study of T cell responses to AZD1222 COVID-19 vaccine. The table came from immunoSEQ multiplex PCR; TCRdb's copy has only in-frame clones and leaves some out. The sample has about 120,000 clones, roughly 88% seen once. The sample consisted of peripheral blood, taken on day 0 of AZD1222 vaccination. The source is an adult in good health. The CDR3 runs from the conserved cysteine through the conserved F or W. The D gene is left open where the match is weak. The size field is filled for only some rows; it gives once, few, many or a size class.

TRBJ1-4 - TRBV11-1 - CASSYDNEKLFF TGTGCCAGCAGCTATGATAATGAAAAACTGTTTTTT
TRBJ2-1 - TRBV5-8 - CRAGGANEQFF TGTCGGGCCGGAGGGGCCAATGAGCAGTTCTTC
TRBJ1-6 - TRBV19 - CASSGGLGPDNSPLHF TGTGCCAGTAGTGGGGGACTAGGGCCGGATAATTCACCCCTCCACTTT
TRBJ2-7 - TRBV19 TRBD1 CASSAGTGGTYEQYF TGTGCCAGTAGTGCCGGGACAGGGGGAACCTACGAGCAGTACTTC
TRBJ2-1 many TRBV28 TRBD2 CASSLGTSGLQFF TGTGCCAGCAGTCTCGGGACTAGCGGGCTACAGTTCTTC
TRBJ2-1 - TRBV6-2/TRBV6-3 TRBD2 CASSYSSGRQFF TGTGCCAGCAGTTACTCTAGCGGGAGGCAGTTCTTC
TRBJ2-7 - TRBV24-1 - CATSESGPRTYEQYF TGTGCCACCAGTGAATCGGGACCGCGAACCTACGAGCAGTACTTC
TRBJ2-7 - TRBV5-4 - CASSPRDSSRYEQYF TGTGCCAGCAGCCCCCGGGACTCCTCTCGCTACGAGCAGTACTTC
TRBJ2-7 - TRBV10-3 - CAIRPSETYEQYF TGTGCCATCAGGCCTAGCGAGACCTACGAGCAGTACTTC
TRBJ2-1 - TRBV5-4 - CASSWLGDSYNEQFF TGTGCCAGCAGCTGGCTTGGAGACAGCTACAATGAGCAGTTCTTC
TRBJ2-1 - TRBV3-1/TRBV3-2 TRBD2 CASSRAGSEQFF TGTGCCAGCAGCCGAGCGGGGTCCGAGCAGTTCTTC
TRBJ2-7 - TRBV5-8 - CASSLGVYEQYF TGTGCCAGCAGCCTAGGGGTCTACGAGCAGTACTTC
TRBJ1-5 few TRBV5-8 TRBD1 CASSLGTGGFQPQHF TGTGCCAGCAGCCTGGGGACAGGGGGCTTTCAGCCCCAGCATTTT
TRBJ2-4 - TRBV4-1 TRBD1 CASSQGRQGAVENIQYF TGCGCCAGCAGCCAAGGACGACAGGGGGCAGTGGAAAACATTCAGTACTTC
TRBJ1-2 - TRBV7-9 - CASSLRDYGYTF TGTGCCAGCAGCCTACGCGACTATGGCTACACCTTC
TRBJ2-1 - TRBV6-2/TRBV6-3 TRBD2 CASSYVQRGYNEQFF TGTGCCAGCAGTTACGTCCAGCGGGGGTACAATGAGCAGTTCTTC
TRBJ2-6 - TRBV28 TRBD1 CASSTHPWTGTGANVLTF TGTGCCAGCAGTACACACCCTTGGACAGGGACTGGGGCCAACGTCCTGACTTTC
TRBJ2-7 - TRBV4-3 - CASSQEFAAAAYEQYF TGCGCCAGCAGCCAAGAGTTTGCAGCGGCTGCCTACGAGCAGTACTTC
TRBJ2-1 once TRBV21-1 - CASSKDETRSYNEQFF TGTGCCAGCAGCAAAGACGAGACCCGTTCCTACAATGAGCAGTTCTTC
TRBJ1-1 - TRBV30 - CASTGVTMNTEAFF TGTGCCTCAACGGGGGTTACAATGAACACTGAAGCTTTCTTT
TRBJ2-7 - TRBV18 - CASSPGLREQYF TGTGCCAGCTCACCGGGCCTACGAGAGCAGTACTTC
TRBJ2-5 few TRBV30 - CAWSGAYETQYF TGTGCCTGGAGCGGGGCTTATGAGACCCAGTACTTC
TRBJ2-3 few TRBV7-6 TRBD1 CASRRRTGREGTQYF TGTGCCAGCAGACGAAGGACAGGGAGAGAGGGTACGCAGTATTTT
TRBJ2-1 - TRBV6-6 TRBD2 CASSTPLAGNNEQFF TGTGCCAGCAGTACCCCACTAGCGGGAAACAATGAGCAGTTCTTC
TRBJ2-6 - TRBV14 - CASSQDRGWGSGANVLTF TGTGCCAGCAGCCAAGACAGGGGATGGGGCTCTGGGGCCAACGTCCTGACTTTC
TRBJ1-6 few TRBV11-2 - CASSQPRATNSPLHF TGTGCCAGCAGCCAGCCTCGGGCAACTAATTCACCCCTCCACTTT
TRBJ2-1 - TRBV6-1 - CASSERAGSYNEQFF TGTGCCAGCAGTGAAAGGGCAGGATCCTACAATGAGCAGTTCTTC
TRBJ2-7 - TRBV19 - CASSIKGTYEQYF TGTGCCAGTAGTATCAAGGGAACCTACGAGCAGTACTTC
TRBJ1-5 - TRBV19 - CASRGNRAPYNQPQHF TGTGCCAGTAGGGGTAACAGGGCCCCGTATAATCAGCCCCAGCATTTT
TRBJ2-1 few TRBV28 TRBD1 CASRGQGLYNEQFF TGTGCCAGCAGGGGACAGGGACTCTACAATGAGCAGTTCTTC
TRBJ1-5 - TRBV3-1/TRBV3-2 - CASSQESVGGRPQHF TGTGCCAGCAGCCAAGAAAGTGTCGGCGGCCGGCCCCAGCATTTT
TRBJ2-2 - TRBV4-3 - CASSQLSGFSGTGELFF TGCGCCAGCAGCCAACTCTCCGGTTTCTCTGGAACCGGGGAGCTGTTTTTT
TRBJ2-5 once TRBV7-2 TRBD2 CASSFNSGEETQYF TGTGCCAGCAGCTTTAACAGCGGGGAAGAGACCCAGTACTTC
TRBJ2-7 once TRBV5-1 TRBD1 CASSFQGDPSYEQYF TGCGCCAGCAGCTTTCAGGGGGATCCGTCCTACGAGCAGTACTTC
TRBJ2-7 - TRBV6-5 TRBD1 CASSHSLDRGLVQYF TGTGCCAGCAGTCACTCCCTGGACAGGGGCCTGGTGCAGTACTTC
TRBJ2-2 - TRBV24-1 - CATQPNPGAGTGELFF TGTGCCACCCAGCCTAATCCGGGGGCGGGCACCGGGGAGCTGTTTTTT
TRBJ1-1 - TRBV28 - CASIYTGGRMNTEAFF TGTGCCAGCATATATACCGGGGGCAGGATGAACACTGAAGCTTTCTTT
TRBJ1-5 - TRBV2 - CASSEDSGLQPQHF TGTGCCAGCAGTGAAGATTCGGGGTTACAGCCCCAGCATTTT
TRBJ1-2 once TRBV19 - CASTPQDGAGAFGYTF TGTGCCAGTACCCCGCAAGATGGGGCAGGGGCGTTTGGCTACACCTTC
TRBJ2-1 - TRBV7-8 - CASSPGGTHNEQFF TGTGCCAGCAGCCCCGGCGGGACACACAATGAGCAGTTCTTC
TRBJ1-6 once TRBV25-1 TRBD1 CASSDQGGNSPLHF TGTGCCAGCAGTGATCAGGGGGGTAATTCACCCCTCCACTTT
TRBJ2-1 - TRBV5-5 - CASSLKSSYNEQFF TGTGCCAGCAGCTTAAAGAGCTCCTACAATGAGCAGTTCTTC
TRBJ1-1 - TRBV6-1 - CASSEVAQSTEAFF TGTGCCAGCAGTGAAGTAGCTCAGTCCACTGAAGCTTTCTTT
TRBJ2-7 - TRBV5-4 TRBD1 CASSPRQGSNEQYF TGTGCCAGCAGCCCGCGACAGGGATCAAACGAGCAGTACTTC